A selection of T cell receptor beta chains follows, all from one sample in a study of blood T cells in healthy people across ages. TCRdb fed the 5' RACE reads into MiXCR, producing one record per CDR3 protein. This table has some 1.5 million distinct CDR3 sequences, roughly 28% appearing once. Sequences were obtained from blood. The receptors come from a woman aged 25 to 39 in good health. Each CDR3 is given with its conserved first and last residue. Each record gives: D gene, V gene, J gene, clone size, CDR3 protein, CDR3 DNA. The D gene is left open where the match is weak. Expanded clones get a size class; other rows say once, few or many, or leave the size out.

>.|TRBV20-1|TRBJ1-1|.
CSARTLNTEAFF
TGCAGTGCTAGAACCCTGAACACTGAAGCTTTCTTT
>.|TRBV5-1|TRBJ1-2|.
CASSYGEYGYTF
TGCGCCAGCAGCTACGGCGAGTATGGCTACACCTTC
>TRBD1|TRBV24-1|TRBJ2-7|many
CATKTGQGETYEQYF
TGTGCCACCAAGACCGGACAGGGTGAAACCTACGAGCAGTACTTC
>.|TRBV28|TRBJ2-7|many
CASSQDRYYEQYF
TGTGCCAGCAGTCAAGACAGATACTACGAGCAGTACTTC
>TRBD2|TRBV5-1|TRBJ2-1|.
CASGSGSASEQFF
TGCGCCAGCGGTAGCGGGAGTGCGAGTGAGCAGTTCTTC
>.|TRBV6-6|TRBJ2-1|few
CASSYSDRMQFF
TGTGCCAGCAGTTATTCAGACAGGATGCAGTTCTTC
>TRBD2|TRBV7-2|TRBJ2-1|.
CASSLGAGGLNERFF
TGTGCCAGCAGCTTAGGGGCGGGAGGGCTCAATGAGCGGTTCTTC
>TRBD2|TRBV20-1|TRBJ2-1|.
CSAGSTSGGWGNEQFF
TGCAGTGCCGGATCGACTAGCGGGGGGTGGGGCAATGAGCAGTTCTTC
>.|TRBV10-3|TRBJ2-4|few
CAISEKGGLAKNIQYF
TGTGCCATCAGTGAGAAGGGGGGCCTAGCCAAAAACATTCAGTACTTC
>.|TRBV10-3|TRBJ2-5|few
CAISDQKTQYF
TGTGCCATCAGTGACCAAAAGACCCAGTACTTC
>TRBD2|TRBV12-3/TRBV12-4|TRBJ2-5|many
CASSSGRSGETQYF
TGTGCCAGTAGTTCCGGGAGGTCGGGAGAGACCCAGTACTTC
>TRBD1|TRBV20-1|TRBJ2-7|few
CISDRASSHEQYF
TGCATTTCCGACAGGGCGAGCTCCCACGAGCAGTACTTC
>.|TRBV20-1|TRBJ1-3|.
CSAKSSGNTIYF
TGCAGTGCGAAATCTTCTGGAAACACCATATATTTT
>TRBD2|TRBV13|TRBJ2-1|few
CASSPSTSGGANEQFF
TGTGCCAGCAGTCCCTCGACTAGCGGGGGGGCCAATGAGCAGTTCTTC
>.|TRBV7-2|TRBJ2-7|many
CASSFRGVSVEQYF
TGTGCCAGCAGCTTCAGGGGTGTATCGGTCGAGCAGTACTTC
>TRBD2|TRBV12-3/TRBV12-4|TRBJ2-1|.
CASSLLAGGPGQFF
TGTGCCAGCAGTTTACTAGCGGGAGGGCCGGGGCAGTTCTTC
>.|TRBV20-1|TRBJ1-2|few
CSARYRTDYGYTF
TGCAGTGCTAGATATCGGACCGATTATGGCTACACCTTC
>TRBD2|TRBV5-1|TRBJ2-3|few
CASARTSGGSATQYF
TGCGCCAGCGCCCGGACTAGCGGGGGATCCGCTACGCAGTATTTT
>TRBD1|TRBV4-1|TRBJ1-4|.
CASSPSGQGAEKLFF
TGCGCCAGCAGCCCGTCGGGACAGGGGGCTGAAAAACTGTTTTTT
>.|TRBV27|TRBJ2-1|few
CASAWDQYNEQFF
TGTGCCAGCGCCTGGGACCAATACAATGAGCAGTTCTTC
>.|TRBV28|TRBJ1-5|.
CASSPRPGANSNQPQHF
TGTGCCAGCAGTCCACGTCCCGGGGCGAATTCCAATCAGCCCCAGCATTTT
>TRBD2|TRBV10-3|TRBJ2-5|few
CAISGTSGTLQETQYF
TGTGCCATCAGCGGGACTAGCGGGACACTCCAAGAGACCCAGTACTTC
>TRBD2|TRBV7-2|TRBJ2-7|few
CASSLTLPQTSGRSYEQYF
TGTGCCAGCAGCTTAACCTTACCCCAGACTAGCGGCCGCTCCTACGAGCAGTACTTC
>TRBD2|TRBV6-6|TRBJ2-4|few
CASSYEAGAMREQYF
TGTGCCAGCAGTTACGAGGCAGGCGCTATGCGGGAGCAGTACTTC
>.|TRBV9|TRBJ2-5|.
CASSTTGSSETQYF
TGTGCCAGCAGCACCACGGGCAGCTCCGAGACCCAGTACTTC
>TRBD2|TRBV7-6|TRBJ2-1|many
CASSFSGGRDEQFF
TGTGCCAGCAGCTTTTCCGGCGGGAGGGATGAGCAGTTCTTC
>.|TRBV20-1|TRBJ2-2|.
CSAREGITGELFF
TGCAGTGCTAGAGAGGGGATAACCGGGGAGCTGTTTTTT
>TRBD2|TRBV3-1|TRBJ2-5|few
CASSPRLGLAGVETQYF
TGTGCCAGCAGCCCCCGTTTAGGACTAGCGGGGGTGGAGACCCAGTACTTC
>.|TRBV7-9|TRBJ1-4|.
CASSYTNRDPNEKLFF
TGTGCCAGCAGTTACACAAACCGGGACCCAAATGAAAAACTGTTTTTT
>.|TRBV9|TRBJ2-7|.
CASSVPRPGDSYEQYF
TGTGCCAGCAGCGTACCCCGCCCGGGGGACTCCTACGAACAGTACTTC
>TRBD2|TRBV5-1|TRBJ2-5|few
CASSSGGGAGAQETQYF
TGCGCCAGCAGCTCGGGTGGTGGTGCGGGAGCCCAAGAGACCCAGTACTTC
>.|TRBV6-5|TRBJ1-1|.
CASSKRDSRPEAFF
TGTGCCAGCAGTAAAAGGGATTCGAGACCGGAAGCTTTCTTT
>.|TRBV20-1|TRBJ1-1|few
CSARPSAAEAFF
TGCAGTGCTCGACCCTCAGCGGCTGAAGCTTTCTTT
>TRBD2|TRBV10-2|TRBJ2-3|few
CASSETSGRPDTQYF
TGCGCCAGCAGTGAAACTAGCGGGAGACCAGATACGCAGTATTTT
>.|TRBV29-1|TRBJ2-1|few
CSVIARDTYYNEQFF
TGCAGCGTTATAGCCCGGGACACATATTACAATGAGCAGTTCTTC
>.|TRBV20-1|TRBJ2-2|.
CSLLTGVGELFF
TGCAGTCTGCTGACGGGGGTCGGGGAGCTGTTTTTT
>TRBD2|TRBV20-1|TRBJ2-1|.
CSATFQLAGGEQFF
TGCAGTGCCACGTTTCAACTAGCGGGGGGTGAGCAGTTCTTC
>.|TRBV5-6|TRBJ2-7|few
CASSLGAAWQPYEQYF
TGTGCCAGCAGCTTAGGTGCGGCCTGGCAGCCTTACGAGCAGTACTTC
>.|TRBV20-1|TRBJ1-2|few
CSARYLDQTGGYTF
TGCAGTGCTAGATATCTCGATCAGACCGGGGGCTACACCTTC
>.|TRBV5-1|TRBJ2-1|.
CASRDMAGYNEQFF
TGCGCCAGCCGTGACATGGCGGGGTACAATGAGCAGTTCTTC
>TRBD1|TRBV30|TRBJ2-7|.
CAWSVAQGVSYEQYF
TGTGCCTGGAGTGTGGCCCAGGGGGTATCCTACGAGCAGTACTTC
>.|TRBV25-1|TRBJ1-2|many
CASSELTAYGYTF
TGTGCCAGCAGTGAATTGACAGCCTATGGCTACACCTTC
>TRBD2|TRBV2|TRBJ2-5|few
CASSAGAGDGETQYF
TGTGCCAGCAGTGCCGGAGCGGGGGACGGGGAGACCCAGTACTTC
>TRBD2|TRBV6-1|TRBJ2-1|.
CASSQPGLGLNEQFF
TGTGCCAGCAGCCAACCAGGACTAGGGTTGAATGAGCAGTTCTTC
>.|TRBV4-3|TRBJ2-2|.
CASSQAQSAGELFF
TGCGCCAGCAGCCAAGCCCAGTCCGCCGGGGAGCTGTTTTTT
>TRBD2|TRBV5-1|TRBJ2-1|.
CASSLRGSGVLGNEQFF
TGCGCCAGCAGCTTGCGTGGTAGCGGGGTGCTGGGGAATGAGCAGTTCTTC
>.|TRBV7-9|TRBJ2-5|.
CASSPAGGRDQETQYF
TGTGCCAGCAGCCCAGCCGGGGGCCGTGACCAAGAGACCCAGTACTTC
>.|TRBV14|TRBJ2-5|.
CASSQAFGDQETQYF
TGTGCCAGCAGCCAAGCGTTCGGGGACCAAGAGACCCAGTACTTC